Presented here are 26 T cell receptor beta chains from one specimen sequenced in a study of T-cell reconstitution after alpha-beta-depleted transplantation in children. Construction of the TCRbeta library involved unique molecular identifiers. Each CDR3 protein gets one entry after TCRdb re-called the PCR reads with MiXCR. This sample has about 160,000 distinct CDR3 sequences, with around 10% found just once. The specimen was PBMCs, collected before TCRalphabeta/CD19-depleted stem cell transplant. Every receptor here comes from a boy younger than 10 with acute myeloid leukemia, due to receive a stem cell transplant.

In its sample, this clonotype was seen many times. This chain uses TRBV7-8 with TRBJ2-1, with 7 bases fitting TRBD2. Germline CDR1 and CDR2: SGHVS and FQNEAQ. Losses at the gene ends were 3 bases for V and 0 bases for J; bases not matched to a gene: 14. The CDR3 length is 19 residues. Here the CDR3 reads CASSFARLAGVSSYNEQFF. For the CDR3, the DNA is TGTGCCAGCAGCTTCGCCAGGTTAGCGGGTGTAAGCTCCTACAATGAGCAGTTCTTC.

This clonotype was detected many times. The V call is TRBV15, the J call TRBJ2-1, with D possibly matching TRBD2 (5 bases). V dropped 1 base and J dropped 7 bases, with 5 bases sitting between them. Germline assignment: CDR1 LNHNV and CDR2 YYDKDF (reference sequence). CDR3 size: 12 residues. CDR3 sequence (DNA): TGTGCCACCAGCAGAGCGGGGAATGAGCAGTTCTTC. Translation: CATSRAGNEQFF.

CDR3 nucleotide sequence: TGTGCCAGCAGTGAAGATTTTTTGGGGGAAACGGCGCAGTATTTT. It yields the protein CASSEDFLGETAQYF. The chain is built from TRBV6-1 and TRBJ2-3; D is perhaps TRBD1 or TRBD2 (5 bases each). Trimming stripped 1 base from V and 10 bases from J, with 18 bases between. Germline lookup yields CDR1 MNHNS and CDR2 SASEGT. This CDR3 is 15 amino acids long.

This clonotype was seen many times. The chain combines TRBV20-1 with TRBJ2-1; 9 bases map to TRBD1. The CDR3 extends over 14 amino acids. Germline assignment: CDR1 DFQATT and CDR2 SNEGSKA (reference sequence). J was trimmed by 6 bases and V by 2 bases; bases with no gene match: 5. CDR3 DNA sequence: TGCAGTGCTAGACCCGGGACAGGGTCCAATGAGCAGTTCTTC. Translating gives CSARPGTGSNEQFF.

This clonotype has a count of ten or more. The chain employs TRBV6-1 and TRBJ1-1; 7 bases map to TRBD1. The CDR3 is 14 amino acids. The junction had 10 bases not matched to a gene; V was cut back by 7 bases and J by 5 bases. The germline gives CDR1 MNHNS, CDR2 SASEGT. CDR3 in DNA: TGTGCCAGCACAACCAGGGGGGCGCAAACTGAAGCTTTCTTT. This codes for CASTTRGAQTEAFF.

This clonotype was recorded many times. The genes are TRBV5-1 and TRBJ2-7; D is ambiguous. The V end lost 4 bases, the J end lost 3 bases, and 11 bases lay between the germline ends. The germline V gene encodes CDR1 SGHRS and CDR2 YFSETQ. The CDR3 is made up of 13 amino acids. Here the CDR3 DNA reads TGCGCCAGCAGCACCGATGATCGCTACGAGCAGTACTTC. Translated, it gives CASSTDDRYEQYF.

The chain joins TRBV18 to TRBJ2-2; D not certain. CDR3 length: 16 amino acids. Germline lookup yields CDR1 KGHSH and CDR2 LQKENI. Trimming took off 3 bases at V and 1 base at J, with 12 bases between the two ends. The CDR3 protein is CASSPAAGLNTGELFF. CDR3 nucleotides: TGTGCCAGCTCACCTGCGGCAGGCCTGAACACCGGGGAGCTGTTTTTT.

This clonotype was detected many times. The rearrangement links TRBV18 to TRBJ1-2; TRBD1 is a possible D gene (5 bases). V gave up 4 bases and J gave up 2 bases, with 17 bases separating them. The CDR3 is 16 residues long. Germline values: CDR1 KGHSH, CDR2 LQKENI. The CDR3 region has the DNA TGTGCCAGCTCACAAGGGGTGACAGCCGGGAACTATGGCTACACCTTC. Amino acids: CASSQGVTAGNYGYTF.

This clonotype was counted ten times or more. The chain combines TRBV5-1 with TRBJ2-2; no definite D call. CDR1 and CDR2 (germline): SGHRS, YFSETQ. The V gene lost 5 bases and the J gene lost 6 bases, with 8 bases spanning the gap. CDR3 length: 12 residues. Here the CDR3 reads CASSWDSGELFF. CDR3 nucleotides: TGCGCCAGCAGTTGGGATTCCGGGGAGCTGTTTTTT.

In this sample, this clonotype turned up many times. J is TRBJ2-7 and V is TRBV10-3; maybe TRBD2 (5 bases). V lost 6 bases to trimming and J lost 3 bases, with 12 bases between them. Germline CDR1 ENHRY, CDR2 SYGVKD. The CDR3 loop spans 13 amino acids. In DNA form, the CDR3 reads TGTGCCATCAGGGGAGACAACCGCTACGAGCAGTACGTC. Translation gives CAIRGDNRYEQYV.

This clonotype was counted ten times or more. The gene calls are TRBV6-1 and TRBJ1-5; unclear D gene. Trimming cost V 2 bases and J 4 bases, with 3 bases left between them. Germline lookup yields CDR1 MNHNS and CDR2 SASEGT. The CDR3 is made up of 12 amino acids. CDR3 residues: CASSERNQPQHF. Here the CDR3 DNA reads TGTGCCAGCAGTGAACGGAATCAGCCCCAGCATTTT.

This clonotype was seen ten or more times. This sequence joins TRBV28 and TRBJ2-1, with 13 bases aligning to TRBD2. The CDR3 consists of 16 residues. The V and J ends lost 7 bases and 9 bases, in that order; junction bases with no gene match: 12. The germline V gene encodes CDR1 MDHEN and CDR2 SYDVKM. The CDR3 protein is CASTPTGTSGRAEQFF. CDR3 sequence (DNA): TGTGCCAGCACCCCCACTGGTACTAGCGGGAGGGCTGAGCAGTTCTTC.

This clonotype came up a few times. This chain uses TRBV11-3 with TRBJ2-1; unclear D gene. The CDR3 sequence is 14 residues long. Germline CDR1 is SGHNT and CDR2 is YENEEA. The V and J ends lost 5 bases and 5 bases respectively, with 13 bases between them. The CDR3 reads CASSARAMNNEQFF. Written as DNA, the CDR3 is TGTGCCAGCAGCGCCCGGGCCATGAACAATGAGCAGTTCTTC.

This clonotype was found many times. CDR3 nucleotides: TGTGCCAGCACTAGGGGCTATGAGCAGTTCTTC. Translating it yields CASTRGYEQFF. This chain joins TRBV6-5 and TRBJ2-1; maybe TRBD1 (5 bases). The CDR3 loop spans 11 amino acids. In germline, CDR1 is MNHEY, CDR2 SVGAGI. Trimming shortened V by 7 bases and J by 8 bases, and 9 bases separated the two germline ends.

This clonotype was counted at least ten times. The genes are TRBV7-9 and TRBJ2-2; D is unresolved. CDR3 length: 15 residues. The germline CDR1 and CDR2 sequences are SEHNR and FQNEAQ (reference sequence). The V end was cut by 4 bases, the J end by 7 bases, with 16 bases between. The CDR3 nucleotides read TGTGCCAGCAGCTCCTTAGGCCGAGCCTACGGGGAGCTGTTTTTT. Amino acids: CASSSLGRAYGELFF.

At least ten counts were recorded for this clonotype. The J gene is TRBJ1-2, the V gene TRBV12-3 or TRBV12-4; a possible D gene is TRBD1 (6 bases). V was cut by 5 bases and J by 7 bases, with 14 bases left in between. CDR3 length equals 13 residues. DNA of the CDR3: TGTGCCAGCAGTCTCGACAGGAGGATTGGCTACACCTTC. This codes for CASSLDRRIGYTF.

This clonotype was observed many times. The rearrangement links TRBV20-1 to TRBJ2-3; D may be TRBD1 (5 bases). Trimming pared 2 bases from V and 0 bases from J, leaving 6 bases between. CDR1 and CDR2 from the germline V gene are DFQATT and SNEGSKA (reference sequence). There are 13 residues in the CDR3. The CDR3 nucleotides are TGCAGTGCTAGACAGGGTAGCACAGATACGCAGTATTTT. It translates to CSARQGSTDTQYF.

About this clonotype: One base away lies a much larger clone, so this may be a sequencing read error. This rearrangement joins TRBV5-1 to TRBJ2-7, with 7 bases fitting TRBD2. The CDR3 is 17 residues long. CDR1 SGHRS and CDR2 YFSETQ come from the germline V gene. CDR3 loop: CASSCSVWRLAYYEQHF. The CDR3, as DNA: TGCGCCAGCAGCTGCTCGGTTTGGAGACTAGCTTACTACGAGCAGCACTTC.

The chain carries TRBV30 and TRBJ2-4; TRBD1 aligns across 7 bases. Germline CDR1 and CDR2: GTSNPN and SVGIG (reference sequence). Trimming took 4 bases from V and 4 from J; bases not matched to a gene: 4. The CDR3 is made up of 13 amino acids. CDR3 residues: CAWNRDSKNIQYF. DNA of the CDR3: TGTGCCTGGAATCGGGACAGTAAAAACATTCAGTACTTC.

This clonotype has ten or more counts. The rearrangement joins TRBV7-8 to TRBJ2-3; the D is unclear. This CDR3 comprises 13 residues. V lost 1 base to trimming and J lost 6 bases, with 8 bases between them. The V gene's germline CDR1 is SGHVS and CDR2 FQNEAQ. DNA for the CDR3: TGTGCCAGCAGCTTAGACGCAGCCGATACGCAGTATTTT. As protein: CASSLDAADTQYF.

At least ten counts were recorded for this clonotype. The rearrangement links TRBV4-1 to TRBJ2-5; TRBD1 matches at 7 bases. The CDR3 sequence is 15 residues long. V shed 0 bases, J shed 5 bases, and the junction held 6 bases outside the gene matches. Germline CDR1 reads MGHRA; CDR2 reads YSYEKL. The CDR3: CASSQEGQAEETQYF. The CDR3 DNA is TGCGCCAGCAGCCAAGAAGGACAGGCGGAGGAGACCCAGTACTTC.

This clonotype was observed many times. This chain connects TRBV7-6 to TRBJ1-1; D is ambiguous. The CDR3 length is 14 residues. Germline CDR1 and CDR2: SGHVS and FNYEAQ. Trimming stripped 2 bases from V and 5 bases from J, with 12 bases between. The CDR3 is CASSLKGRDTEAFF. The CDR3 bases are TGTGCCAGCAGCTTAAAGGGTAGGGATACTGAAGCTTTCTTT.

This clonotype showed up many times. The chain employs TRBV11-3 and TRBJ2-1; no firm D call. The germline V gene has CDR1 SGHNT and CDR2 YENEEA. With 2 bases removed from V and 0 bases from J, the gap between germline ends came to 11 bases. This CDR3 is built from 16 residues. The CDR3 DNA follows: TGTGCCAGCAGCTTATTGACCGCAAGCTCCTACAATGAGCAGTTCTTC. Translating gives CASSLLTASSYNEQFF.

This clonotype was found many times. This sequence joins TRBV6-1 and TRBJ2-1; 8 nucleotides align to TRBD2. The germline CDR1 and CDR2 sequences are MNHNS and SASEGT. V dropped 6 bases and J dropped 5; count of bases not matched to a gene: 9. The CDR3 has 15 residues. Written as DNA, the CDR3 is TGTGCCAGCAGCGGGAGGGGCTTACCTGACAATGAGCAGTTCTTC. Its protein product is CASSGRGLPDNEQFF.

This clonotype showed up many times. The chain combines TRBV12-3 or TRBV12-4 with TRBJ2-1; weak D call: TRBD1 (6 bases). This CDR3 is built from 14 residues. V gave up 4 bases and J gave up 5 bases, with 12 bases separating them. The CDR3 spells CASSSQTGNNEQFF. CDR3 bases: TGTGCCAGCAGTTCGCAAACAGGGAACAATGAGCAGTTCTTC.

The V call is TRBV2, the J call TRBJ2-7, with TRBD1 matching over 10 bases. Germline loops: CDR1 SNHLY, CDR2 FYNNEI. CDR3 length equals 13 residues. V was clipped by 5 bases and J by 4 bases; unmatched bases: 2. The CDR3 region is CASSRTGGYEQYF. The DNA of the CDR3 is TGTGCCAGCAGTCGGACAGGGGGATACGAGCAGTACTTC.